The 24 T cell receptor beta chains presented below share a single source sample, sequenced in a study of cytomegalovirus exposure and HLA in healthy donors. The method was immunoSEQ multiplex PCR; TCRdb's version includes in-frame clones alone and lacks a portion of them. The repertoire includes about 220,000 clones, under 95% of them detected once, and about 1% sits in the top ten. The sequencing input was PBMCs. Source of these receptors: a woman under 30 in good health and CMV-seronegative.

The V gene is TRBV6-5, the J gene TRBJ1-5; the match to TRBD1 covers 9 bases. Germline V CDR1 and CDR2: MNHEY, SVGAGI. The V segment lost 5 bases and the J segment 4 bases; nucleotides outside the gene matches: 6. This CDR3 region has 15 residues. CDR3 nucleotide sequence: TGTGCCAGCAGTCCGGACAGGGGTGGTAATCAGCCCCAGCATTTT. Encoded protein: CASSPDRGGNQPQHF.

This clone was seen only a few times. The V gene is TRBV7-9, the J gene TRBJ1-2; unclear D gene. The CDR3 runs to 14 residues. The V gene's germline CDR1 is SEHNR and CDR2 FQNEAQ (reference sequence). Trimming removed 4 bases from V and 4 bases from J, with 13 bases in between. Here the CDR3 reads CASSSGLSSYGYTF. In DNA form, the CDR3 reads TGTGCCAGCAGCTCCGGGTTGAGCAGCTATGGCTACACCTTC.

The chain links TRBV28 to TRBJ1-5, with 11 bases that match TRBD1. The length of the CDR3 is 17 residues. The germline CDR1 and CDR2 sequences are MDHEN and SYDVKM. CDR3 residues: CGTLGGDRGYSNQPQHF. In DNA, the CDR3 is TGTGGCACCCTTGGGGGGGACAGGGGGTATAGCAATCAGCCCCAGCATTTT.

V usage is TRBV5-4 and J usage is TRBJ1-4; a weak D match, TRBD1 (6 bases). The CDR3 has 15 residues. The germline V and J ends were trimmed by 0 bases and 4 bases, with 10 bases remaining between them. The germline V gene encodes CDR1 SGHNT and CDR2 YYREEE (reference sequence). The CDR3 sequence: CASSLASRGNEKLFF. CDR3 DNA: TGTGCCAGCAGCTTGGCCAGCAGGGGTAATGAAAAACTGTTTTTT.

This chain links TRBV18 with TRBJ1-1; no definite D call. The length of the CDR3 is 14 residues. The germline V and J ends were trimmed by 3 bases and 0 bases, with 8 bases remaining between them. Germline loops: CDR1 KGHSH, CDR2 LQKENI. This CDR3 is CASSPPSVNTEAFF. CDR3 DNA sequence: TGTGCCAGCTCACCGCCATCAGTGAACACTGAAGCTTTCTTT.

J is TRBJ2-1 and V is TRBV7-9; D might be TRBD2 (6 bases). Trimming left V 1 base short and J 4 bases short, with 17 bases between. This CDR3 is built from 17 residues. Germline V CDR1 and CDR2: SEHNR, FQNEAQ (reference sequence). This CDR3 is CASSLVARLANYNEQFF. The CDR3, as DNA: TGTGCCAGCAGCTTAGTGGCCCGGCTAGCGAATTACAATGAGCAGTTCTTC.

The gene calls are TRBV18 and TRBJ1-5; D gene uncertain. Germline-derived CDR1 and CDR2 are KGHSH and LQKENI. The CDR3 contains 15 residues. Trimming stripped 3 bases from V and 2 bases from J, with 11 bases between. The CDR3 spells CASSPGKAGNQPQHF. CDR3 nucleotide sequence: TGTGCCAGCTCACCCGGGAAGGCCGGCAATCAGCCCCAGCATTTT. Using reference TRBV18 and TRBJ1-5 for the parts outside the CDR3, the full variable domain is NAGVMQNPRHLVRRRGQEARLRCSPMKGHSHVYWYRQLPEEGLKFMVYLQKENIIDESGMPKERFSAEFPKEGPSILRIQQVVRGDSAAYFCASSPGKAGNQPQHFGDGTRLSIL.

The genes are TRBV7-2 and TRBJ1-3; D call uncertain. Deletions cut 0 bases from V and 0 bases from J, with 6 bases between. The CDR3 sequence is 15 residues long. CDR1 and CDR2 (germline): SGHTA, FQGNSA. The CDR3 DNA sequence: TGTGCCAGCAGCTTAGCTCCCTTCTCTGGAAACACCATATATTTT. It yields the protein CASSLAPFSGNTIYF.

The J gene is TRBJ1-3, the V gene TRBV19, with unresolved D. CDR3 length: 13 residues. The ends were cut back, 3 bases at V and 2 bases at J, with 5 bases in the middle. Germline CDR1 is LNHDA and CDR2 is SQIVND (reference sequence). CDR3 sequence (DNA): TGTGCCAGTAGTATGACTCCTGGAAACACCATATATTTT. This codes for CASSMTPGNTIYF.

The chain links TRBV2 to TRBJ2-7; 8 bases match TRBD2. Germline CDR1 reads SNHLY; CDR2 reads FYNNEI. Unmatched junction bases numbered 15, after V lost 6 bases and J lost 5 bases. CDR3 size: 16 residues. The CDR3 loop is CASRPLAGQRPNEQYF. The CDR3 DNA sequence: TGTGCCAGCAGACCCCTAGCGGGTCAGAGGCCCAACGAGCAGTACTTC.

The CDR3 DNA is TGTGCCAGCTCACCACCGTGGGGGGTCAATGAGCAGTTCTTC. Translation gives CASSPPWGVNEQFF. The chain links TRBV18 to TRBJ2-1, with D possibly being TRBD2 (6 bases). The CDR3 loop spans 14 amino acids. CDR1 and CDR2 from the germline V gene are KGHSH and LQKENI. Deletions cut 0 bases from V and 6 bases from J, with 9 bases between.

The chain uses TRBV6-5 and TRBJ1-1, with a weak D call TRBD1 (5 bases). Trimming removed 3 bases from V and 4 bases from J, with 15 bases in between. Germline assignment: CDR1 MNHEY and CDR2 SVGAGI. CDR3 size: 15 residues. CDR3 bases: TGTGCCAGCAGTTATTGGGGCGGGGAAGGCACTGAAGCTTTCTTT. Translated: CASSYWGGEGTEAFF.

V is TRBV9 and J is TRBJ1-1, with 7 positions matching TRBD1. V dropped 2 bases and J dropped 3; count of bases not matched to a gene: 1. This CDR3 is 13 amino acids long. CDR1 SGDLS and CDR2 YYNGEE come from the germline V gene. CDR3: CASSVDRDTEAFF. CDR3 nucleotide sequence: TGTGCCAGCAGCGTCGACAGGGACACTGAAGCTTTCTTT.

The rearrangement uses TRBV7-3 and TRBJ1-4; D remains ambiguous. With 5 bases removed from V and 2 bases from J, the gap between germline ends came to 6 bases. Germline lookup yields CDR1 SGHTA and CDR2 FQGTGA. This CDR3 comprises 13 residues. This chain's CDR3 is CASSPGTNEKLFF. The CDR3 DNA sequence: TGTGCCAGCAGCCCCGGGACTAATGAAAAACTGTTTTTT.

This clone occurred a few times. This chain links TRBV7-6 with TRBJ2-2; D is undetermined. This CDR3 comprises 15 residues. V lost 1 base, J lost 6 bases, and 12 bases lay in between. The germline CDR1 and CDR2 sequences are SGHVS and FNYEAQ. This chain's CDR3 is CASSLGVAGPGELFF. CDR3 DNA: TGTGCCAGCAGCTTAGGGGTAGCTGGTCCCGGGGAGCTGTTTTTT. Variable domain in full (rest from reference TRBV7-6 and TRBJ2-2): GAGVSQSPRYKVTKRGQDVALRCDPISGHVSLYWYRQALGQGPEFLTYFNYEAQQDKSGLPNDRFSAERPEGSISTLTIQRTEQRDSAMYRCASSLGVAGPGELFFGEGSRLTVL.

The chain recombines TRBV10-3 with TRBJ2-5; no reliable D call. Germline assignment: CDR1 ENHRY and CDR2 SYGVKD. V lost 1 base, J lost 3 bases, and 6 bases lay in between. The CDR3 is 13 amino acids. The CDR3 DNA follows: TGTGCCATCAGTGAGTTGTCTGAAGAGACCCAGTACTTC. Encoded protein: CAISELSEETQYF.

The chain uses TRBV11-2 and TRBJ2-1, with a tentative D call TRBD1 (6 bases). Germline V gives CDR1 SGHAT, CDR2 FQNNGV. The CDR3 contains 16 residues. V was pared by 4 bases and J by 3 bases, with 16 bases between. CDR3 DNA: TGTGCCAGCAGCTCGTCTCTGGGGGCGGGCTACAATGAGCAGTTCTTC. Amino acids: CASSSSLGAGYNEQFF. The complete variable domain, with remaining parts taken from reference TRBV11-2 and TRBJ2-1, reads EAGVAQSPRYKIIEKRQSVAFWCNPISGHATLYWYQQILGQGPKLLIQFQNNGVVDDSQLPKDRFSAERLKGVDSTLKIQPAKLEDSAVYLCASSSSLGAGYNEQFFGPGTRLTVL.

The rearrangement joins TRBV2 to TRBJ2-7; D perhaps matches TRBD2 (6 bases). CDR3 length equals 14 residues. V lost 3 bases and J lost 3, with 12 bases in between. The germline V gene encodes CDR1 SNHLY and CDR2 FYNNEI. CDR3 protein: CASSDRTGVYEQYF. Written as DNA, the CDR3 is TGTGCCAGCAGTGACCGGACGGGAGTCTACGAGCAGTACTTC.

This chain joins TRBV30 and TRBJ2-7; D remains ambiguous. Trimming removed 4 bases from V and 6 bases from J, with 13 bases in between. The CDR3 runs to 12 residues. CDR1 and CDR2 from the germline V gene are GTSNPN and SVGIG (reference sequence). CDR3 nucleotide sequence: TGTGCCTGGATACGGGTAGCTGGCGAGCAGTACTTC. Its translation: CAWIRVAGEQYF.

This clone appeared once. The rearrangement uses TRBV9 and TRBJ2-7, with D perhaps TRBD1 (6 bases). Per germline, CDR1 SGDLS and CDR2 YYNGEE. The CDR3 has 16 residues. V dropped 3 bases and J dropped 5 bases, with 21 bases sitting between them. The DNA of the CDR3 is TGTGCCAGCAGCGCAGGGGTGGAAAGAGGATTCAACGAGCAGTACTTC. Translating gives CASSAGVERGFNEQYF.

The V gene is TRBV5-4, the J gene TRBJ2-2; 7 bases align to TRBD1. Unmatched junction bases numbered 7, after V lost 4 bases and J lost 1 base. Germline assignment: CDR1 SGHNT and CDR2 YYREEE (reference sequence). The CDR3 length is 16 residues. DNA for the CDR3: TGTGCCAGCAGCGGAAGGGGACAGCGGAACACCGGGGAGCTGTTTTTT. It specifies CASSGRGQRNTGELFF.

J is TRBJ2-4 and V is TRBV5-1, with 11 bases fitting TRBD2. The length of the CDR3 is 15 residues. CDR1 is SGHRS, CDR2 YFSETQ, per germline. V shed 4 bases and J 5 bases; nucleotides not matched to a gene: 5. CDR3: CASSLILAGENIQYF. CDR3 coding DNA: TGCGCCAGCAGCCTTATACTAGCGGGAGAAAACATTCAGTACTTC.

As regards this clone: The junction shows a germline mismatch at one end, possibly a read error. The genes are TRBV6-6 and TRBJ2-1, with 11 bases identical to TRBD2. There are 16 residues in the CDR3. CDR1 and CDR2 from the germline V gene are MNHNY and SVGAGI (reference sequence). The CDR3 DNA is TGTGCCAGCAGCCTATTAGCGGGAGGGGTCGACAATCAGCAGTTCTTC. This gives the protein CASSLLAGGVDNQQFF.

This clone has just one count. The V call is TRBV29-1, the J call TRBJ1-2; the D gene is possibly TRBD1 (6 bases). This CDR3 has 14 residues. Trimming left V 0 bases short and J 4 bases short, with 12 bases between. Germline CDR1 reads SQVTM; CDR2 reads ANQGSEA. The CDR3 DNA follows: TGCAGCGTTGAAGATCGACAGGAAGCCTATGGCTACACCTTC. Protein product: CSVEDRQEAYGYTF.